This TCR beta chain was recovered during a study of early T cells in non-severe SARS-CoV-2 infection. Individual cDNA molecules received unique molecular identifiers during library preparation. TCRdb used MiXCR to reprocess the 5' RACE reads, holding one entry per CDR3 protein. In the table there are about 52,000 distinct CDR3 sequences, over 7.5% of which are singletons. The ends were cut back, 3 bases at V and 9 bases at J, with 12 bases in the middle. Germline CDR1 and CDR2: SGHTA and FQGNSA. There are 13 residues in the CDR3. The sequenced material came from whole blood. This sequence joins TRBV7-2 and TRBJ2-1; a weak D match, TRBD1 (6 bases). This TCR derives from an adult who was a healthcare worker with PCR-confirmed SARS-CoV-2 infection or an uninfected control (not recorded which). CDR3 protein: CASSFYGTIEQFF. The CDR3 coding sequence is TGTGCCAGCAGCTTTTACGGGACAATTGAGCAGTTCTTC. Complete variable domain (other parts from reference TRBV7-2 and TRBJ2-1): GAGVSQSPSNKVTEKGKDVELRCDPISGHTALYWYRQSLGQGLEFLIYFQGNSAPDKSGLPSDRFSAERTGGSVSTLTIQRTQQEDSAVYLCASSFYGTIEQFFGPGTRLTVL.